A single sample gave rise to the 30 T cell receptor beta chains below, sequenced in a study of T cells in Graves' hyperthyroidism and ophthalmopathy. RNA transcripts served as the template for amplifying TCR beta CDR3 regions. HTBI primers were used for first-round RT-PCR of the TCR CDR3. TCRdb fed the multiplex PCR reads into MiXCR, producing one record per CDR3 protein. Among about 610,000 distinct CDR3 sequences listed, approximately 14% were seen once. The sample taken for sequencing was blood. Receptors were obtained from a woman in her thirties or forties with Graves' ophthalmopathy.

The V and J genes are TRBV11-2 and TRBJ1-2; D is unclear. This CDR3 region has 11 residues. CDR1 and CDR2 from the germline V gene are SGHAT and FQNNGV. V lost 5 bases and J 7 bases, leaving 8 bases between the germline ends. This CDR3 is CASSLDSGYTF. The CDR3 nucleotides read TGTGCCAGCAGCCTCGATAGTGGCTACACCTTC.

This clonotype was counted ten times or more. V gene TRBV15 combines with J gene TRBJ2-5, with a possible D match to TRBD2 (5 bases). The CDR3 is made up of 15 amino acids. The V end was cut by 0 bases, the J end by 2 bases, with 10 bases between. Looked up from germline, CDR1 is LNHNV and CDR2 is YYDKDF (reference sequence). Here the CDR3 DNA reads TGTGCCACCAGCAGAGATGGAGGAATACAAGAGACCCAGTACTTC. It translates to CATSRDGGIQETQYF.

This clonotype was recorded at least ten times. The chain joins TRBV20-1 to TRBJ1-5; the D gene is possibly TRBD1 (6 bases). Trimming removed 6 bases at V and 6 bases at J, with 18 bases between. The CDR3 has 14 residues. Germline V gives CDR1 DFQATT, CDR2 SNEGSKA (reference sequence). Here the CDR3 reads CSASVGQTGQPQHF. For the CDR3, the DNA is TGCAGTGCATCTGTAGGACAGACAGGTCAGCCCCAGCATTTT.

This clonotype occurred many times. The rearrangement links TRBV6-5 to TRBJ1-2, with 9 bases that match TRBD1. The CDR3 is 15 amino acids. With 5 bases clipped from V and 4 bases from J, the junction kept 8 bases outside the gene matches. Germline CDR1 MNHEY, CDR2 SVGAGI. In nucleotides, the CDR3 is TGTGCCAGCAGTCGGACAGGGGCGACAGGCTATGGCTACACCTTC. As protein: CASSRTGATGYGYTF.

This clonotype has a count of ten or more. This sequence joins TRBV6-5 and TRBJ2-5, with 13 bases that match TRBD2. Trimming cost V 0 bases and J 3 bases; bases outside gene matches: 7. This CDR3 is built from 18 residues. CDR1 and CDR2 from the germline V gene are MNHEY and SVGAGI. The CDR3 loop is CASSYSIAGTSGKETQYF. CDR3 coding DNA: TGTGCCAGCAGTTACTCTATCGCCGGGACTAGCGGGAAAGAGACCCAGTACTTC.

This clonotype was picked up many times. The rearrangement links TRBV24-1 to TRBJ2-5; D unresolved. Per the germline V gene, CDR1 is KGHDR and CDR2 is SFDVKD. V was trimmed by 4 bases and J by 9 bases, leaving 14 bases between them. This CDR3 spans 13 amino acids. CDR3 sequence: CATSEARKGSQYF. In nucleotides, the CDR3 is TGTGCCACCAGTGAGGCGCGGAAAGGCTCCCAGTACTTC.

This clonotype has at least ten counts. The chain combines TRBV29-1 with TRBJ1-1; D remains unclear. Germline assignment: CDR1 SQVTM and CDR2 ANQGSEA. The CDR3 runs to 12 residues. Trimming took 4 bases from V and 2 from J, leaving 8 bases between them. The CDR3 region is CSVALKNTEAFF. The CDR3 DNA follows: TGCAGCGTTGCTCTTAAAAACACTGAAGCTTTCTTT. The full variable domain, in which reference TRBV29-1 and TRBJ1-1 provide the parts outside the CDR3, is SAVISQKPSRDICQRGTSLTIQCQVDSQVTMMFWYRQQPGQSLTLIATANQGSEATYESGFVIDKFPISRPNLTFSTLTVSNMSPEDSSIYLCSVALKNTEAFFGQGTRLTVV.

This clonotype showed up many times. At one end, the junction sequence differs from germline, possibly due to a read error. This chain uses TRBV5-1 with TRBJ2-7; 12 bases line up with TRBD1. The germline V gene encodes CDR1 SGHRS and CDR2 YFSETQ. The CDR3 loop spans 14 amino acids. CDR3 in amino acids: CASRLGQGASEQYF. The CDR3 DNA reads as TGCGCCAGCAGGTTGGGACAGGGGGCTTCCGAGCAGTACTTC.

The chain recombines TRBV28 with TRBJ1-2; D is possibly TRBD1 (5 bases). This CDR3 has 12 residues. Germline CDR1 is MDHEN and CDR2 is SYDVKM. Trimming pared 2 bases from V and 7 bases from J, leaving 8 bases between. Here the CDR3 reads CASSLVDSGYTF. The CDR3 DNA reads TGTGCCAGCAGTTTAGTTGACAGTGGCTACACCTTC.

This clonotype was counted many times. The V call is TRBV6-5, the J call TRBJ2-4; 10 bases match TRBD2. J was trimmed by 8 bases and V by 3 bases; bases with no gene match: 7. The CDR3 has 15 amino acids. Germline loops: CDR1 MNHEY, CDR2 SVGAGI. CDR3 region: CASSYEREGRDIQYF. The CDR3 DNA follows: TGTGCCAGCAGTTATGAGCGGGAGGGGAGGGACATTCAGTACTTC.

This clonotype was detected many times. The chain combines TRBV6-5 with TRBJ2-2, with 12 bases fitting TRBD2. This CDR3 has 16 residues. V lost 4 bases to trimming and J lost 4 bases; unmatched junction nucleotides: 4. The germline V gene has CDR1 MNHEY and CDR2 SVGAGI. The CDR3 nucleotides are TGTGCCAGCAGTTCCGGACTAGCGGGAATCACCGGGGAGCTGTTTTTT. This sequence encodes CASSSGLAGITGELFF.

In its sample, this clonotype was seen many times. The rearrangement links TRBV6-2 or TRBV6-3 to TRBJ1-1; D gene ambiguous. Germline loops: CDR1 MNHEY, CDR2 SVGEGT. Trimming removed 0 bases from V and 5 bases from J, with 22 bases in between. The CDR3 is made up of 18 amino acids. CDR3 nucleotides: TGTGCCAGCAGTTACTCGTATACCCAGCGGGCCCATCAAACTGAAGCTTTCTTT. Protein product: CASSYSYTQRAHQTEAFF.

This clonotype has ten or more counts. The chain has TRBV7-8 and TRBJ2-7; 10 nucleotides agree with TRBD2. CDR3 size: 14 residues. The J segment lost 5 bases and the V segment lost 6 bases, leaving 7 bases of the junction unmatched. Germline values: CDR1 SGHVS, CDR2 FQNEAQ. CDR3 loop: CASSFQREGNEQYF. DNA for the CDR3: TGTGCCAGCAGTTTCCAGCGGGAGGGGAACGAGCAGTACTTC.

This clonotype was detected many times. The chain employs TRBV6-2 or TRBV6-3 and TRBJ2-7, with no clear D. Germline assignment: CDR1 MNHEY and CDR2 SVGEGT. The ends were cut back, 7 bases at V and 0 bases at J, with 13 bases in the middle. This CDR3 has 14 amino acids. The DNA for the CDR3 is TGTGCCAGCACCCCGCTGGCGGTCTCCTACGAGCAGTACTTC. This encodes CASTPLAVSYEQYF.

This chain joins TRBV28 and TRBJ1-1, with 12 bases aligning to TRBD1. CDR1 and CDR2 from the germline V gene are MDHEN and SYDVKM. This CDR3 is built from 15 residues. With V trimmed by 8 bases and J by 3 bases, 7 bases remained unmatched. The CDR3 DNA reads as TGTGCCAGCGGGCCGGGACAGGGGGCTGACACTGAAGCTTTCTTT. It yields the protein CASGPGQGADTEAFF.

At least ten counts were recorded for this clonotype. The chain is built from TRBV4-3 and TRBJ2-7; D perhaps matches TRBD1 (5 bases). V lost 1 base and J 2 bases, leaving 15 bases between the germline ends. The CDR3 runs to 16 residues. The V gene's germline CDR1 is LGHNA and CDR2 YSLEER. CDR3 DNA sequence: TGCGCCAGCAGCCAAGTCTTCTTGCAGGGAACCTACGAGCAGTACTTC. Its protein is CASSQVFLQGTYEQYF.

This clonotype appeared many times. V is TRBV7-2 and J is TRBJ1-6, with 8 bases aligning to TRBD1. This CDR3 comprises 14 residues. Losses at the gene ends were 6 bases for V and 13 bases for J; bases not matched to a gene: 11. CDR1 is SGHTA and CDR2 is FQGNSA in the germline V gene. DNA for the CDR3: TGTGCCAGCAGTACAGGGGGAGGAGGTTTGCCCCTCCACTTT. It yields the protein CASSTGGGGLPLHF.

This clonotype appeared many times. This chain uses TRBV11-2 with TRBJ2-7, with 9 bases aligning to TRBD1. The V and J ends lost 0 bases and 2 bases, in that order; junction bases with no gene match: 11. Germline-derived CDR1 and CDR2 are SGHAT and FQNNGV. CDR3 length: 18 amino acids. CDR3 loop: CASSLEGQGTKITYEQYF. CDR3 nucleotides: TGTGCCAGCAGCTTAGAAGGACAGGGGACAAAGATTACCTACGAGCAGTACTTC. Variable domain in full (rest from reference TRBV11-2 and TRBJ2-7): EAGVAQSPRYKIIEKRQSVAFWCNPISGHATLYWYQQILGQGPKLLIQFQNNGVVDDSQLPKDRFSAERLKGVDSTLKIQPAKLEDSAVYLCASSLEGQGTKITYEQYFGPGTRLTVT.

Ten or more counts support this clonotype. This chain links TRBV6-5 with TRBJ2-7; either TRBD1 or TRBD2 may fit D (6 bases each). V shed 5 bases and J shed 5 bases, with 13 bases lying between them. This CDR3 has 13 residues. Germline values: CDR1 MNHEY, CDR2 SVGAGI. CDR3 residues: CASSPPGGNEQYF. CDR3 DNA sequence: TGTGCCAGCAGTCCCCCCGGGGGCAACGAGCAGTACTTC.

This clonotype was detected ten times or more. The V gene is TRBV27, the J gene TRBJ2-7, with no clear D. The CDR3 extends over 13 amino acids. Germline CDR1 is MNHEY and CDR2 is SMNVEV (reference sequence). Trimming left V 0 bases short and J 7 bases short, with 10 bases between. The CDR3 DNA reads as TGTGCCAGCAGTTTATCATCAGCAAGGGAGCAGTACTTC. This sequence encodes CASSLSSAREQYF.

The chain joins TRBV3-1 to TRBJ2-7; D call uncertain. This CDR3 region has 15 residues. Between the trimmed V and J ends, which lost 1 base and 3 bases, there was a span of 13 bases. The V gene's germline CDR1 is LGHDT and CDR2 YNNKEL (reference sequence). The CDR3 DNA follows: TGTGCCAGCAGCCAAGGGGCAGGAACGTTCTACGAGCAGTACTTC. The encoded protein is CASSQGAGTFYEQYF.

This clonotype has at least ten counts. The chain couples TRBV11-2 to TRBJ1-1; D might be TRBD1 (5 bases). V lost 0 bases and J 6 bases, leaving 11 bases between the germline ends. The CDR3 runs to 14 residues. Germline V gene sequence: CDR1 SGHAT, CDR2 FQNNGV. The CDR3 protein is CASSLDLGDAEAFF. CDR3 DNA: TGTGCCAGCAGCTTAGATTTGGGGGATGCTGAAGCTTTCTTT.

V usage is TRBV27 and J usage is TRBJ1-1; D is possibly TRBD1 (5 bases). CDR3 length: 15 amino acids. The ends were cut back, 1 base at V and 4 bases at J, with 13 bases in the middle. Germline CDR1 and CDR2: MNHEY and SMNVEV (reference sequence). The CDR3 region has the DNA TGTGCCAGCAGTTTATGGGCGGGGGGTGGCACTGAAGCTTTCTTT. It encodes CASSLWAGGGTEAFF.

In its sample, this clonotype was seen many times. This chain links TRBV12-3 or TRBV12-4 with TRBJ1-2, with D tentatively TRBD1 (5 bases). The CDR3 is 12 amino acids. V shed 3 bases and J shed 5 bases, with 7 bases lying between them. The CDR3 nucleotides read TGTGCCAGCAGTTTCGGGACGTATGGCTACACCTTC. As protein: CASSFGTYGYTF.

CDR3 nucleotide sequence: TGTGCCAGCAGCGAAGCCGGGACAGGGCAGAGGGCAAGCACAGATACGCAGTATTTT. Translating it yields CASSEAGTGQRASTDTQYF. V gene TRBV4-2 combines with J gene TRBJ2-3; 9 positions agree with TRBD1. The CDR3 spans 19 residues. The V segment lost 5 bases and the J segment 0 bases; nucleotides outside the gene matches: 15. The germline gives CDR1 LGHNA, CDR2 YNFKEQ.

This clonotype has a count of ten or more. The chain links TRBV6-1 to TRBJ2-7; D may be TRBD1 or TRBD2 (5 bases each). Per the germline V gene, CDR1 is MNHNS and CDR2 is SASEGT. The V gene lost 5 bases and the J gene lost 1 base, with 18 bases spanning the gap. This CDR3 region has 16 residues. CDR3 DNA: TGTGCCAGCAGTCCAAACCCGGGACCGGAATCCTACGAGCAGTACTTC. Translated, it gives CASSPNPGPESYEQYF.

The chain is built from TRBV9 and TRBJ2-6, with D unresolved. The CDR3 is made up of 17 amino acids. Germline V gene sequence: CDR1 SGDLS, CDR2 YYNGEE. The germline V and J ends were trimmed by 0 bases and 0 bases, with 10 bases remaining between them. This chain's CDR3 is CASSVGPAYSGANVLTF. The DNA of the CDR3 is TGTGCCAGCAGCGTAGGTCCGGCGTACTCTGGGGCCAACGTCCTGACTTTC.

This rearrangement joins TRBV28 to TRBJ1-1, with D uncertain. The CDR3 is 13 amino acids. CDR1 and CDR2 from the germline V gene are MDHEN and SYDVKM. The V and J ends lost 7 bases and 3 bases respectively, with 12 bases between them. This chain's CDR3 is CASTPVAYTEAFF. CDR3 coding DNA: TGTGCCAGCACCCCGGTGGCTTACACTGAAGCTTTCTTT.

The CDR3, as DNA: TGTGCCAGCAGCCAACCGGGGGACGGGTCTTATGGCTACACCTTC. Protein sequence: CASSQPGDGSYGYTF. V gene TRBV4-2 combines with J gene TRBJ1-2, with D tentatively TRBD1 (5 bases). Germline V gene data show CDR1 as LGHNA and CDR2 as YNFKEQ. V was trimmed by 2 bases and J by 5 bases, leaving 15 bases between them. The CDR3 has 15 residues.

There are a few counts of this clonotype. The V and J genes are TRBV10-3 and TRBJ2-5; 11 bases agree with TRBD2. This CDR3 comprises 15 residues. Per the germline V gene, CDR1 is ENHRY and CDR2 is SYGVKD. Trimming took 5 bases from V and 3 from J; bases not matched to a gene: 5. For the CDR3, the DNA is TGTGCCATCAGTAACCTAGCGGGAGGAGAAGAGACCCAGTACTTC. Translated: CAISNLAGGEETQYF.